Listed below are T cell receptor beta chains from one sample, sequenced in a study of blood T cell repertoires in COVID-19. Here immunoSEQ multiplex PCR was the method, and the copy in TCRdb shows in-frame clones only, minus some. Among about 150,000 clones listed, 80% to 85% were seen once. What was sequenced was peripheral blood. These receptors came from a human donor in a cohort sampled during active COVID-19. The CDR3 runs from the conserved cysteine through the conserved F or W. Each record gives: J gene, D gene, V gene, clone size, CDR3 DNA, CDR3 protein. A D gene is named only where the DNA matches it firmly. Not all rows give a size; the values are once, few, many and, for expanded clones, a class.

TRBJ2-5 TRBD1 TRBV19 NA TGTGCCAGTAGTGTGACAGGGGGGAAGACCCAGTACTTC CASSVTGGKTQYF
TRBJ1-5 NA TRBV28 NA TGTGCCAGCAGTTCCGCATCGGATCAGCCCCAGCATTTT CASSSASDQPQHF
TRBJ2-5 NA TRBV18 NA TGTGCCAGCTCTTCGGGCGGAGGTTGGCAAGAGACCCAGTACTTC CASSSGGGWQETQYF
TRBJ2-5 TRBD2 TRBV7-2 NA TGTGCCAGCAGCTTAGGGACTAGAGAGACCCAGTACTTC CASSLGTRETQYF
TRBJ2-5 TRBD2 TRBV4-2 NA TGTGCCAGCAGCCATGCTGATAGCGGGGGGCAAGAGACCCAGTACTTC CASSHADSGGQETQYF
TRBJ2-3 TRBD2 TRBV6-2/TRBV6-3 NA TGTGCCAGCAGTTACTTGGGACTAGCTACGGATACGCAGTATTTT CASSYLGLATDTQYF
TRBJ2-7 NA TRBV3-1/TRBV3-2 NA TGTGCCAGCAGCAGAGGACTCGCCTACGAGCAGTACTTC CASSRGLAYEQYF
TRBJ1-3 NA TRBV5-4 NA TGTGCCAGCAGCTTGGGGGCGTTAAGCTCTGGAAACACCATATATTTT CASSLGALSSGNTIYF
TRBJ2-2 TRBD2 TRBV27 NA TGTGCCAGCAGTTATGGGAGGGAATCCACCGGGGAGCTGTTTTTT CASSYGRESTGELFF
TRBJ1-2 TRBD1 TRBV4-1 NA TGCGCCAGCAGCCTACAGGGGCTGGCTAACTATGGCTACACCTTC CASSLQGLANYGYTF
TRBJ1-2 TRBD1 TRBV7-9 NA TGTGCCAGCAGCTCACCGACAGGGGTTCATGGCTACACCTTC CASSSPTGVHGYTF
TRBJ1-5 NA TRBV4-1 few TGCGCCAGCAGCCTACAGGGTAGCAATCAGCCCCAGCATTTT CASSLQGSNQPQHF
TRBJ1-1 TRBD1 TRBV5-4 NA TGTGCCAGCAGCCGACAGGGTTACCATACTGAAGCTTTCTTT CASSRQGYHTEAFF
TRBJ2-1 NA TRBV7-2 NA TGTGCCAGCAGCTTAGATCAGGGGGGTCAGTTCTTC CASSLDQGGQFF
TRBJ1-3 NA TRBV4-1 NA TGCGCCAGCAGCCAGCACCTCGAGTACTCTGGAAACACCATATATTTT CASSQHLEYSGNTIYF
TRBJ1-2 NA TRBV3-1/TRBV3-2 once TGTGCCAGCAGCCCCCGGGTCCCCGGGGGGGGCTACACCTTC CASSPRVPGGGYTF
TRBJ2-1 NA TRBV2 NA TGTGCCAGCAGGGCCAGGGGAGTAGGGGCCAATGAGCAGTTCTTC CASRARGVGANEQFF
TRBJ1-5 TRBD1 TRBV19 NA TGTGCCAGTAGTATTATCCCGGGGACAGGGGCCAATCAGCCCCAGCATTTT CASSIIPGTGANQPQHF
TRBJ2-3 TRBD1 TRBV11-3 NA TGTGCCAGCAGCCAGGGGGGCACAGATACGCAGTATTTT CASSQGGTDTQYF
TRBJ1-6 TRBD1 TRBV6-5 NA TGTGCCAGCAGTTACTCGCCAGGGGGACGAAATTCACCCCTCCACTTT CASSYSPGGRNSPLHF
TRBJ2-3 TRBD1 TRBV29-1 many TGCAGCGTAGACAGGGGGTTATCCACAGATACGCAGTATTTT CSVDRGLSTDTQYF
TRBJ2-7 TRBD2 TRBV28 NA TGTGCCAGCAGTTTAAGCGGGGTCTCCTACGAGCAGTACTTC CASSLSGVSYEQYF
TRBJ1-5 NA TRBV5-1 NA TGCGCCAGCAGCCCGACCGGGGGGACCAGGCAGCCCCAGCATTTT CASSPTGGTRQPQHF
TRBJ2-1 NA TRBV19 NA TGTGCCAGTAGTATTGTCAGGGATGGTGAGCAGTTCTTC CASSIVRDGEQFF
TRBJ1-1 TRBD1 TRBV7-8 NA TGTGCCAGCAGCTTAGACCTCGGGACAGCCAACACTGAAGCTTTCTTT CASSLDLGTANTEAFF
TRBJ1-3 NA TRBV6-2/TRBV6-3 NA TGTGCCAGCAGCCAACAAACTGGAAACACCATATATTTT CASSQQTGNTIYF
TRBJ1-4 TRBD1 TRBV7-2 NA TGTGCCAGCAGCACCCTGACAGGGCTGAATGAAAAACTGTTTTTT CASSTLTGLNEKLFF
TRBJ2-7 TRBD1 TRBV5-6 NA TGTGCCAGCAGACGCGGGGGACAGGGGATGGACGAGCAGTACTTC CASRRGGQGMDEQYF
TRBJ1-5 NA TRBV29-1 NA TGCAGTGTTGGTTTGGCGGCGGAGCAGCCCCAGCATTTT CSVGLAAEQPQHF
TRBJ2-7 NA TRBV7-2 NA TGTGCCAGCAGCTTAGCCGGGGCCTACGAGCAGTACTTC CASSLAGAYEQYF
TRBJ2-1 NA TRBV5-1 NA TGCGCCAGCAGCTTGGGCTCGGGGGGCTCAAGGAATGAGCAGTTCTTC CASSLGSGGSRNEQFF
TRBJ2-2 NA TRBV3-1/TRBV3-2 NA TGTGCCAGCAGCTCCCAGGGAGGAGGGACCGGGGAGCTGTTTTTT CASSSQGGGTGELFF
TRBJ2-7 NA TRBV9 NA TGTGCCAGCAGTGAGGGGGGGGGCCTCCCCTACGAGCAGTACTTC CASSEGGGLPYEQYF
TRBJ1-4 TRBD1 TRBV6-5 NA TGTGCCAGCAGTTACTCGGGACAGTTTAATGAAAAACTGTTTTTT CASSYSGQFNEKLFF
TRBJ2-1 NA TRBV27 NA TGTGCCAGCAGTTTGAGGACATTATATGAGCAGTTCTTC CASSLRTLYEQFF
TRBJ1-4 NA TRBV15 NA TGTGCCACCCAAAGGCAACAGCTTGCAACTAATGAAAAACTGTTTTTT CATQRQQLATNEKLFF
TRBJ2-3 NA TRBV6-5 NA TGTGCCAGCAGCGGGAGAGGGACAGACATCGATACGCAGTATTTT CASSGRGTDIDTQYF
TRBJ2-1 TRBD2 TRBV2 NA TGTGCCAGCAGGGGGACTAGCGTTGAGCAGTTCTTC CASRGTSVEQFF
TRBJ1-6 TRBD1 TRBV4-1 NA TGCGCCAGCAGCGCCGACAGGGTTGGAAATTCACCCCTCCACTTT CASSADRVGNSPLHF
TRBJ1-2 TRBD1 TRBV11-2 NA TGTGCCAGCAGCTCGACAGGGGTCTATGGCTACACCTTC CASSSTGVYGYTF
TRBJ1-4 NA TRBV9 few TGTGCCAGCAGCGTAGGGTCGGGCGGCGGGGCTAATGAAAAACTGTTTTTT CASSVGSGGGANEKLFF